A single sample gave rise to the 28 T cell receptor beta chains below, sequenced in a study of T cells in Graves' hyperthyroidism and ophthalmopathy. Amplification of TCR beta CDR3 regions was performed using RNA transcripts as template. The TCR CDR3 first-round RT-PCR relied on the HTBI primer set. MiXCR was run by TCRdb on the multiplex PCR reads, yielding one entry per CDR3 protein. The table includes roughly 280,000 distinct CDR3 sequences, 20% to 25% detected once. The material sequenced was blood. All receptors derive from a man aged 25 to 40 with Graves' ophthalmopathy.

There are many counts of this clonotype. The chain uses TRBV6-1 and TRBJ1-1, with no clear D. The CDR3 loop spans 14 amino acids. Germline CDR1 reads MNHNS; CDR2 reads SASEGT. Deletions cut 5 bases from V and 0 bases from J, with 10 bases between. The CDR3 sequence is CASSSESMNTEAFF. The CDR3 DNA is TGTGCCAGCAGTTCCGAGAGCATGAACACTGAAGCTTTCTTT.

The chain has TRBV30 and TRBJ2-3; D might be TRBD2 (6 bases). With 3 bases removed from V and 2 bases from J, the gap between germline ends came to 9 bases. CDR3 size: 13 residues. CDR1 and CDR2 from the germline V gene are GTSNPN and SVGIG (reference sequence). The DNA for the CDR3 is TGTGCCTGGAGCGGGAGCTTCACAGATACGCAGTATTTT. It codes for CAWSGSFTDTQYF.

The rearrangement joins TRBV6-2 or TRBV6-3 to TRBJ2-7; tentative D call: TRBD1 (5 bases). Germline CDR1 MNHEY, CDR2 SVGEGT. V gave up 10 bases and J gave up 2 bases, with 15 bases separating them. There are 13 residues in the CDR3. CDR3 region: CATRAAGTYEQYF. In DNA, the CDR3 is TGTGCCACAAGGGCGGCAGGGACCTACGAGCAGTACTTC.

V gene TRBV20-1 combines with J gene TRBJ2-7; 8 positions match TRBD2. CDR3 size: 15 residues. Trimming at V came to 4 bases and at J to 3 bases, leaving 11 bases not matched to a gene. Germline CDR1 is DFQATT and CDR2 is SNEGSKA (reference sequence). In DNA form, the CDR3 reads TGCAGTGCTAACCCAATTCTAGCGGGCTTCTACGAGCAGTACTTC. Translated: CSANPILAGFYEQYF.

This clonotype was detected many times. The chain is built from TRBV7-8 and TRBJ2-7; D gene unclear. The CDR3 length is 13 residues. V was pared by 1 base and J by 5 bases, with 9 bases between. Germline V gene sequence: CDR1 SGHVS, CDR2 FQNEAQ. The CDR3 DNA is TGTGCCAGCAGCTTAGACTCTAGGGACGAGCAGTACTTC. It encodes CASSLDSRDEQYF.

This clonotype occurred many times. The chain combines TRBV12-3 or TRBV12-4 with TRBJ2-2, with TRBD2 identical over 9 bases. V lost 6 bases to trimming and J lost 7 bases; unmatched junction nucleotides: 12. CDR3 size: 16 residues. CDR3 sequence (DNA): TGTGCCAGCAGAGACAAAGCGGGAGGTCACGTCGGGGAGCTGTTTTTT. It codes for CASRDKAGGHVGELFF.

V usage is TRBV7-9 and J usage is TRBJ2-5; TRBD1 aligns across 7 bases. The trim removed 6 bases at V and 5 bases at J, leaving 12 bases unmatched. The CDR3 loop spans 15 amino acids. CDR1 SEHNR and CDR2 FQNEAQ come from the germline V gene (reference sequence). DNA of the CDR3: TGTGCCAGCAGTAGGACGACAGGGTCGGGGGAGACCCAGTACTTC. Translation gives CASSRTTGSGETQYF.

This clonotype was recorded at least ten times. The rearrangement joins TRBV3-1 to TRBJ1-5; a weak D match, TRBD1 (6 bases). The CDR3 has 15 amino acids. The germline gives CDR1 LGHDT, CDR2 YNNKEL (reference sequence). Trimming removed 1 base from V and 9 bases from J, with 16 bases in between. The DNA for the CDR3 is TGTGCCAGCAGCCAAGGTCACGGGGGGCTAGGGCCCCAGCATTTT. It encodes CASSQGHGGLGPQHF.

J is TRBJ2-1 and V is TRBV19; TRBD2 agrees at 7 bases. The junction had 23 bases not matched to a gene; V was cut back by 1 base and J by 8 bases. CDR3 size: 20 residues. Germline CDR1 LNHDA, CDR2 SQIVND (reference sequence). The CDR3 nucleotides are TGTGCCAGTAGTATAGTGGGGGGTGGCTTCGCTGGCGGGAGTGGGTATGAGCAGTTCTTC. Translation: CASSIVGGGFAGGSGYEQFF.

This clonotype has just a few counts. The chain is built from TRBV14 and TRBJ1-2, with no clear D. The CDR3 extends over 12 amino acids. V dropped 2 bases and J dropped 2 bases, with 3 bases sitting between them. The germline gives CDR1 SGHDN, CDR2 FVKESK. This chain's CDR3 is CASSQQNYGYTF. The CDR3 coding sequence is TGTGCCAGCAGCCAACAAAACTATGGCTACACCTTC.

V usage is TRBV11-2 and J usage is TRBJ2-7; 8 bases fit TRBD2. Trimming cost V 1 base and J 6 bases; bases outside gene matches: 2. The CDR3 sequence is 13 residues long. Per the germline V gene, CDR1 is SGHAT and CDR2 is FQNNGV. DNA of the CDR3: TGTGCCAGCAGCTTAGGACTAGCGACCGAGCAGTACTTC. Protein product: CASSLGLATEQYF.

This clonotype has ten or more counts. The chain links TRBV11-3 to TRBJ1-2; a weak D match, TRBD1 (5 bases). V was clipped by 5 bases and J by 4 bases, with 14 bases between them. The CDR3 length is 14 residues. CDR1 and CDR2 from the germline V gene are SGHNT and YENEEA. CDR3 residues: CASSPDSGTYGYTF. For the CDR3, the DNA is TGTGCCAGCAGCCCCGACAGTGGGACCTATGGCTACACCTTC.

Only a few counts were recorded for this clonotype. V gene TRBV11-2 combines with J gene TRBJ2-7, with D tentatively TRBD1 or TRBD2 (5 bases each). The CDR3 sequence is 14 residues long. Trimming pared 7 bases from V and 4 bases from J, leaving 17 bases between. Germline V CDR1 and CDR2: SGHAT, FQNNGV. CDR3 sequence: CASTAGTGFYEQYF. In DNA form, the CDR3 reads TGTGCCAGCACCGCCGGGACGGGATTTTACGAGCAGTACTTC.

This chain uses TRBV5-1 with TRBJ2-2, with TRBD2 identical over 14 bases. Germline loops: CDR1 SGHRS, CDR2 YFSETQ. V gave up 7 bases and J gave up 6 bases; unmatched junction bases: 8. The CDR3 is 16 residues long. CDR3 loop: CASRPPGLAGAGELFF. The CDR3 DNA reads TGCGCCAGCCGACCTCCGGGACTAGCGGGAGCCGGGGAGCTGTTTTTT.

This clonotype was counted ten times or more. The rearrangement joins TRBV20-1 to TRBJ2-7; D remains unclear. Germline V gene data show CDR1 as DFQATT and CDR2 as SNEGSKA (reference sequence). Deletions cut 5 bases from V and 5 bases from J, with 19 bases between. This CDR3 is 14 amino acids long. The CDR3 spells CSALDLYSGHEQYF. CDR3 nucleotides: TGCAGTGCTTTAGACCTTTACTCGGGCCACGAGCAGTACTTC.

The chain recombines TRBV5-6 with TRBJ1-5, with D uncertain. There are 15 residues in the CDR3. The V and J ends lost 0 bases and 3 bases respectively, with 10 bases between them. CDR1 and CDR2 (germline): SGHDT, YYEEEE. The CDR3 sequence is CASSLGLRVNQPQHF. CDR3 sequence (DNA): TGTGCCAGCAGCTTGGGTCTGAGAGTCAATCAGCCCCAGCATTTT.

The chain combines TRBV9 with TRBJ2-3; tentatively, D is TRBD1 (6 bases). V gave up 1 base and J gave up 7 bases, with 10 bases separating them. Germline V CDR1 and CDR2: SGDLS, YYNGEE. CDR3 size: 13 residues. The CDR3 DNA reads TGTGCCAGCAGCGTACAGGACAGAAATACGCAGTATTTT. This sequence encodes CASSVQDRNTQYF.

This clonotype was recorded many times. This chain uses TRBV29-1 with TRBJ2-1; D is unclear. The CDR3 totals 13 residues. The germline gives CDR1 SQVTM, CDR2 ANQGSEA. The V and J ends lost 4 bases and 3 bases respectively, with 10 bases between them. The CDR3 loop is CSVAIRVYNEQFF. For the CDR3, the DNA is TGCAGCGTTGCCATTAGGGTCTACAATGAGCAGTTCTTC.

In its sample, this clonotype was seen a few times. CDR3 in amino acids: CASRGQEQFF. The CDR3 DNA reads TGTGCCAGCAGAGGACAAGAGCAGTTCTTC. The chain uses TRBV2 and TRBJ2-1; D possibly corresponds to TRBD1 (5 bases). Trimming removed 6 bases at V and 10 bases at J, with 7 bases between. The CDR3 has 10 residues. Germline loops: CDR1 SNHLY, CDR2 FYNNEI.

The chain has TRBV4-1 and TRBJ1-4, with TRBD1 as a possible D gene (5 bases). Germline CDR1 is MGHRA and CDR2 is YSYEKL. CDR3 size: 15 residues. V lost 0 bases to trimming and J lost 7 bases, with 12 bases between them. The CDR3 is CASSQEGTLAEKLFF. CDR3 nucleotides: TGCGCCAGCAGCCAAGAGGGGACCTTGGCTGAAAAACTGTTTTTT.

This clonotype was recorded many times. The chain recombines TRBV11-3 with TRBJ1-4; a possible D gene is TRBD1 (6 bases). The CDR3 is made up of 15 amino acids. V lost 8 bases and J lost 7, with 20 bases in between. Germline V gene lookup returns CDR1 SGHNT and CDR2 YENEEA. This CDR3 reads CASAPGGPMGEKLFF. CDR3 DNA sequence: TGTGCCAGCGCACCGGGGGGCCCTATGGGTGAAAAACTGTTTTTT. The full variable domain, in which reference TRBV11-3 and TRBJ1-4 provide the parts outside the CDR3, is EAGVVQSPRYKIIEKKQPVAFWCNPISGHNTLYWYLQNLGQGPELLIRYENEEAVDDSQLPKDRFSAERLKGVDSTLKIQPAELGDSAVYLCASAPGGPMGEKLFFGSGTQLSVL.

This clonotype was detected a few times. A much bigger clone sits one base away, suggesting this may be a read error. This chain uses TRBV12-3 or TRBV12-4 with TRBJ1-5, with TRBD1 matching over 8 bases. There are 16 residues in the CDR3. V lost 2 bases, J lost 6 bases, and 9 bases stayed unmatched. Here the CDR3 DNA reads TGTGCCAGCAGTTTAAGGACAGGGAACGTAGGTCAGCCCCAGCATTTT. This translates into CASSLRTGNVGQPQHF.

The chain has TRBV19 and TRBJ1-1; a possible D gene is TRBD1 (6 bases). The CDR3 runs to 16 residues. V was clipped by 4 bases and J by 4 bases, with 19 bases between them. The germline V gene encodes CDR1 LNHDA and CDR2 SQIVND (reference sequence). This CDR3 reads CASSREGGQGATEAFF. The CDR3 DNA is TGTGCCAGTAGTAGGGAGGGGGGGCAGGGCGCCACTGAAGCTTTCTTT.

The gene calls are TRBV14 and TRBJ2-5; 10 nucleotides align to TRBD2. V was clipped by 1 base and J by 4 bases; unmatched bases: 6. The CDR3 is made up of 16 amino acids. Per germline, CDR1 SGHDN and CDR2 FVKESK. The CDR3 loop is CASSQARGLAVETQYF. The CDR3 nucleotides read TGTGCCAGCAGCCAAGCACGAGGACTAGCGGTAGAGACCCAGTACTTC.

This chain links TRBV9 with TRBJ2-7; D perhaps matches TRBD1 (5 bases). V gave up 0 bases and J gave up 0 bases, with 13 bases separating them. CDR1 is SGDLS, CDR2 YYNGEE, per germline. The CDR3 spans 16 residues. CDR3 in amino acids: CASSVADRLISYEQYF. The CDR3 coding sequence is TGTGCCAGCAGCGTAGCCGACAGACTCATCTCCTACGAGCAGTACTTC.

This sequence joins TRBV11-2 and TRBJ2-2; 11 bases align to TRBD1. The junction had 25 bases not matched to a gene; V was cut back by 4 bases and J by 3 bases. CDR3 size: 23 residues. Germline-derived CDR1 and CDR2 are SGHAT and FQNNGV. The CDR3, as DNA: TGTGCCAGCAGCTCTAGGGACAGGGGGGGGGGCCCGGACGCTCCAAGGGACACCGGGGAGCTGTTTTTT. It yields the protein CASSSRDRGGGPDAPRDTGELFF.

This clonotype was seen many times. J is TRBJ2-5 and V is TRBV7-9, with D maybe TRBD2 (5 bases). This CDR3 has 14 residues. The germline V gene has CDR1 SEHNR and CDR2 FQNEAQ (reference sequence). Trimming removed 8 bases from V and 5 bases from J, with 18 bases in between. DNA of the CDR3: TGTGCCAGCGCTAGCCCCGCTAGCCGGGAGACCCAGTACTTC. This translates into CASASPASRETQYF.

The chain recombines TRBV24-1 with TRBJ2-1, with D unclear. Germline V gene lookup returns CDR1 KGHDR and CDR2 SFDVKD. The CDR3 runs 14 residues. Trimming removed 1 base from V and 10 bases from J, with 13 bases in between. The CDR3 DNA follows: TGTGCCACCAGTGATTTTAACAGATTCGGCGAGCAGTTCTTC. Protein product: CATSDFNRFGEQFF.